This T cell receptor beta chain was sequenced for a study of regulatory T cells in long-lasting Graves disease. As for time point: newly diagnosed GD, antithyroid drugs for less than 3 months. PBMC-derived RNA was used for the TCR library. Graves' disease diagnosis relied on American Thyroid Association guidelines. Building of the TCR beta libraries involved iRepertoire HTBI primers and Arm-PCR of CDR3 regions. How the authors handled the data: Identification of gene segments yielded approximately 62 TRBV and about 15 TRBJ across samples. MiXCR, run by TCRdb on the multiplex PCR reads, gives a single entry per CDR3 protein. In this record, the V and J calls reflect TCRdb's handling and not the investigators' own analysis. This sample has approximately 540,000 distinct CDR3 sequences, with around 12% found just once. The V end was cut by 3 bases, the J end by 4 bases, with 23 bases between. This CDR3 has 17 amino acids. Germline CDR1 is SGHDT and CDR2 is YYEEEE.

In addition, the sample was reused for a study of T cells in Graves' hyperthyroidism and ophthalmopathy.

The rearrangement links TRBV5-6 to TRBJ2-7; weak D call: TRBD1 (7 bases). The sample was peripheral blood mononuclear cells (PBMCs), taken at new diagnosis, from a patient treated with antithyroid drugs. The TCR sequence derives from a woman aged 25 to 39 with Graves disease. The CDR3 is CASSSDIAGQTSYEQYF. The CDR3 bases are TGTGCCAGCAGCTCAGATATTGCGGGACAGACGAGTTACGAGCAGTACTTC.